This paragraph covers one T cell receptor (beta chain) sequence. Its matching antigen is unknown. Relative to the germline gene, one junction end is altered; a read error may explain this. This CDR3 has 15 amino acids. CDR1 LGHNT and CDR2 FRNRAP come from the germline V gene. The data belong to a study of cytomegalovirus exposure and HLA in healthy donors. Study results and limitations: The study labeled 164 TCR beta chains cytomegalovirus-associated.

The data were produced by immunoSEQ multiplex PCR, yet TCRdb's version contains in-frame clones alone and is incomplete. This table holds 200,000 or so clones, roughly 82% found once. This TCR was recovered from a woman in her 30s in good health and CMV-seropositive. This chain connects TRBV12-5 to TRBJ2-1, with D tentatively TRBD1 (6 bases). What was sequenced was PBMCs. The CDR3 nucleotides are TGTGCTAGTGGCTTGGACAGCAGCTCCTACAATGAGCAGTTCTTC. It encodes CASGLDSSSYNEQFF.